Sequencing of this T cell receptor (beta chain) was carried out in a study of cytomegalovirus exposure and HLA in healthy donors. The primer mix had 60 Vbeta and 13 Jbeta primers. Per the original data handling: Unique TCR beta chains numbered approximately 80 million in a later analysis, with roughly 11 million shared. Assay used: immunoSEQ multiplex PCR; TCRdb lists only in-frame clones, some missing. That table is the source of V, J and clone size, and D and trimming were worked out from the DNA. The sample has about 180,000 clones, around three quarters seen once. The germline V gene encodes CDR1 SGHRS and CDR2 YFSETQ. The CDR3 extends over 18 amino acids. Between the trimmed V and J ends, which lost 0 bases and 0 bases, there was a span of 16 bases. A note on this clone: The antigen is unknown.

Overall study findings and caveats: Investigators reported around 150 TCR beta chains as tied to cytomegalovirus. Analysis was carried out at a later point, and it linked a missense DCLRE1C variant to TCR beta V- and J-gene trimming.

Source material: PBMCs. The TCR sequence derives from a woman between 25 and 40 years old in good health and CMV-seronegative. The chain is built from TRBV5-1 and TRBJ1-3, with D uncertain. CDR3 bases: TGCGCCAGCAGCTTGGGCGCGACTGGATCACCCTCTGGAAACACCATATATTTT. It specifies CASSLGATGSPSGNTIYF.